The clone carrying this T cell receptor (beta chain) showed up just once. The data belong to a study of blood T cell repertoires in COVID-19. For the study at large: Acute and convalescent COVID-19 samples came from the United States, Italy and Spain. T cells, B-cell-depleted T cells, or PBMCs provided the cDNA or gDNA that served as material.

This table comes from immunoSEQ multiplex PCR, and its TCRdb copy is limited to in-frame clones, with some not included. The repertoire holds 30,000 to 35,000 clones, with about 89% as singletons. The sequence was obtained from a human donor in a cohort sampled during active COVID-19. Sequenced sample: peripheral blood.

For the CDR3, the DNA is TGCGCCAGCAGCCCGTCAGGGGGCAATCTCCGGGATACGCAGTATTTT. It translates to CASSPSGGNLRDTQYF. The gene calls are TRBV5-1 and TRBJ2-3; 8 bases match TRBD1. CDR3 length: 16 residues. J was trimmed by 6 bases and V by 4 bases; bases with no gene match: 13. The germline V gene encodes CDR1 SGHRS and CDR2 YFSETQ.